Listed below are T cell receptor beta chains from one sample, sequenced in a study of cytomegalovirus exposure and HLA in healthy donors. TCRdb's table, derived via immunoSEQ multiplex PCR, lists solely in-frame clones and lacks some. The listing records under 130,000 clones. Sequencing was done on a sample of PBMCs. The receptor set was obtained from a man in his fifties in good health and CMV-seronegative. Both conserved end residues are part of each CDR3. Each record gives: V gene, J gene, D gene, CDR3 DNA, CDR3 protein. A D gene is named only where the DNA matches it firmly.

TRBV4-3,TRBJ1-1,NA,TGCGCCAGCAGCCAAGATACACAGGGTCTGGCTGAAGCTTTCTTT,CASSQDTQGLAEAFF
TRBV7-2,TRBJ1-3,NA,TGTGCCAGCAGCTTAGCGGCAGGCTCTGGAAACACCATATATTTT,CASSLAAGSGNTIYF
TRBV5-4,TRBJ1-1,TRBD1,TGTGCCAGCATCCCACAGGGGGGGAACACTGAAGCTTTCTTT,CASIPQGGNTEAFF
TRBV19,TRBJ1-1,TRBD1,TGTGCCAGTAGTATCAGTGGACAGGGGGGGATTGAAGCTTTCTTT,CASSISGQGGIEAFF
TRBV7-9,TRBJ1-1,TRBD1,TGTGCCAGCAGCCGGGACAGAAACACTGAAGCTTTCTTT,CASSRDRNTEAFF
TRBV6-6,TRBJ1-2,NA,TGTGCCAGCAGCCTCGGAGCCCTCTATGGCTACACCTTC,CASSLGALYGYTF
TRBV9,TRBJ1-2,NA,TGTGCCAGCAGCGCCGGGGGGGGTATTGGCTACACCTTC,CASSAGGGIGYTF
TRBV25-1,TRBJ1-2,NA,TGTGCCAGCAGTGCCCAGGTAACCCAGGTGGATGGCTACACCTTC,CASSAQVTQVDGYTF
TRBV7-2,TRBJ1-4,NA,TGTGCCAGCAGCTTAGGGCCGCTCGCACCAAATGAAAAACTGTTTTTT,CASSLGPLAPNEKLFF
TRBV11-3,TRBJ1-1,NA,TGTGCCAGCAGCTTAGATACATCTAACACTGAAGCTTTCTTT,CASSLDTSNTEAFF
TRBV9,TRBJ1-1,NA,TGTGCCAGCAGCACCCAAGGGGACACTGAAGCTTTCTTT,CASSTQGDTEAFF
TRBV6-5,TRBJ2-5,NA,TGTGCCAGCCGGGGTTGGGAGACCCAGTACTTC,CASRGWETQYF
TRBV19,TRBJ1-2,NA,TGTGCCAGTAGTATTATGGCTCGGGGGACTGGCTATGGCTACACCTTC,CASSIMARGTGYGYTF
TRBV10-3,TRBJ1-1,TRBD1,TGTGCCATCAGTGGTGCTAGGACAGGGGATTTCCGAAGAAGCACTGAAGCTTTCTTT,CAISGARTGDFRRSTEAFF
TRBV4-3,TRBJ2-7,NA,TGCGCCAGCAGCCAAGACCTCAGGCCTAACGAGCAGTACTTC,CASSQDLRPNEQYF
TRBV7-6,TRBJ2-6,NA,TGTGCCAGCAGCTTATCTTCTGCGGCAAGATTTTCTGGGGCCAACGTCCTGACTTTC,CASSLSSAARFSGANVLTF
TRBV2,TRBJ1-4,NA,TGTGCCAGCAGTCTCGGGACACAGAGGGAAAAACTGTTTTTT,CASSLGTQREKLFF
TRBV7-9,TRBJ2-7,NA,TGTGCCAGCAGCTCTATCCACGAGCAGTACTTC,CASSSIHEQYF
TRBV18,TRBJ2-3,NA,TGTGCCAGCTCACCACCGTTGCGTGATACGCAGTATTTT,CASSPPLRDTQYF
TRBV20-1,TRBJ2-7,NA,TGCAGTGCTCAGCGGATCTACGAGCAGTACTTC,CSAQRIYEQYF
TRBV5-4,TRBJ1-2,NA,TGCGCCAGCAGCCAAGCCAACTCGGGGGGAGGTGGCTACACCTTC,CASSQANSGGGGYTF
TRBV6-6,TRBJ2-7,NA,TGTGCCAGCAGTTACTCGATTCACAGCTTCTACGAGCAGTACTTC,CASSYSIHSFYEQYF
TRBV19,TRBJ2-2,NA,TGTGCCAGTAGCGGACACTTTCCCTCCACCGGGGAGCTGTTTTTT,CASSGHFPSTGELFF
TRBV10-1,TRBJ2-1,TRBD2,TGCGCCAGCAGTGGAGCGGCGGGGGACCACAATGAGCAGTTCTTC,CASSGAAGDHNEQFF
TRBV29-1,TRBJ2-2,TRBD2,TGCAGCGTTGAAGATCTAAGCGGGGCCGGGGAGCTGTTTTTT,CSVEDLSGAGELFF